Given below is one T cell receptor beta chain in context. Antigen specificity is unknown. The sample is drawn from a study of OX40 agonist ivuxolimab in advanced cancers. On the study more broadly: Patients were infused with ivuxolimab every 2 weeks at 0.01 to 10 mg/kg. Dose-escalation patients had hepatocellular carcinoma, melanoma, renal cell or head and neck cancer.

Assay: immunoSEQ multiplex PCR; the TCRdb copy retains only in-frame clones and omits some. The sample lists 65,000 to 95,000 clones, around 85% occurring once. CDR3 length: 18 residues. V lost 4 bases and J lost 4; bases outside the gene matches: 14. CDR1 is MDHEN, CDR2 SYDVKM, per germline. Study findings and constraints: Clonal expansion in partial responders at 0.1-3.0 mg/kg ranked among the lowest.

J is TRBJ1-4 and V is TRBV28; TRBD1 matches 8 bases. The clonotype originates from an adult with an advanced solid tumor such as melanoma, head and neck, liver or kidney cancer. Sequencing was performed on CD4+ or CD8+ T cells sorted from blood, taken in a trial of the OX40 agonist ivuxolimab. The DNA of the CDR3 is TGTGCCAGCAGTTCAATCTACGACCTGGGACAGGATAATGAAAAACTGTTTTTT. This gives the protein CASSSIYDLGQDNEKLFF. The full variable domain, completed using reference TRBV28 and TRBJ1-4, is DVKVTQSSRYLVKRTGEKVFLECVQDMDHENMFWYRQDPGLGLRLIYFSYDVKMKEKGDIPEGYSVSREKKERFSLILESASTNQTSMYLCASSSIYDLGQDNEKLFFGSGTQLSVL.